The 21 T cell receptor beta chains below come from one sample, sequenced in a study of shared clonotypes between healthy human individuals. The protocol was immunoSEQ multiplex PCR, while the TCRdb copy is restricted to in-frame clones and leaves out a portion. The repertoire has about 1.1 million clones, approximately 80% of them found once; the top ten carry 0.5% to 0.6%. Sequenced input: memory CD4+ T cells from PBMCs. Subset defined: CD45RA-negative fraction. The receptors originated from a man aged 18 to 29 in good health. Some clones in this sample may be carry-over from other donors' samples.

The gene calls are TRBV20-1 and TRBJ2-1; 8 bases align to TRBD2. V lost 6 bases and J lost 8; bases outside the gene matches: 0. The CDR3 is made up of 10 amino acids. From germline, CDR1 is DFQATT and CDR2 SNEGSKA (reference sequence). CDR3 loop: CSAGGDEQFF. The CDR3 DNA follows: TGCAGTGCCGGGGGGGATGAGCAGTTCTTC.

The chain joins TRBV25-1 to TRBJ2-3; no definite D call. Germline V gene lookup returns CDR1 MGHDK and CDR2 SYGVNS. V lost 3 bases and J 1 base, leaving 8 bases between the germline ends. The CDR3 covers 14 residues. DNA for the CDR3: TGTGCCAGCAGTGACCCCGAGGGCACAGATACGCAGTATTTT. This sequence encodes CASSDPEGTDTQYF.

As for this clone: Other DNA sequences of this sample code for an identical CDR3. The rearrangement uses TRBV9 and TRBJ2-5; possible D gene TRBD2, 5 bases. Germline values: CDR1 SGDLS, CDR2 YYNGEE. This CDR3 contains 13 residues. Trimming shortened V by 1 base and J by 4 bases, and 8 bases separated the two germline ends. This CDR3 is CASSVRGGETQYF. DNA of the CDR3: TGTGCCAGCAGCGTAAGAGGAGGAGAGACCCAGTACTTC. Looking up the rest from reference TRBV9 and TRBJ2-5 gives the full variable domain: DSGVTQTPKHLITATGQRVTLRCSPRSGDLSVYWYQQSLDQGLQFLIQYYNGEERAKGNILERFSAQQFPDLHSELNLSSLELGDSALYFCASSVRGGETQYFGPGTRLLVL.

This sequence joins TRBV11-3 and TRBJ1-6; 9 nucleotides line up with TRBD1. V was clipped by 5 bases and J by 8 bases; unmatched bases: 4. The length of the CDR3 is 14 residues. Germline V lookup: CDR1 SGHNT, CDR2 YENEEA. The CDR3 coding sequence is TGTGCCAGCAGCCTACGGACAGGGGATTCACCCCTCCACTTT. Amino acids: CASSLRTGDSPLHF.

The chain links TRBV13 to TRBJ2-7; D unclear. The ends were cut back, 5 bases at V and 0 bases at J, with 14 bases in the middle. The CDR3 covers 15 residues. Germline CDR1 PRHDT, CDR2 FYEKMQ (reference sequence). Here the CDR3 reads CASSLWALSSYEQYF. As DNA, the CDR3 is TGTGCCAGCAGCCTATGGGCGTTGAGCTCCTACGAGCAGTACTTC.

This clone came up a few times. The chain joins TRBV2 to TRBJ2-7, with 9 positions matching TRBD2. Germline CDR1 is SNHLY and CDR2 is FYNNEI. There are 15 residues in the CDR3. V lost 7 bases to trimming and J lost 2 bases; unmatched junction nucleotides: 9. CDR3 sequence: CASNHPTSGPYEQYF. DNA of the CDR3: TGTGCCAGCAATCACCCGACTAGCGGACCCTACGAGCAGTACTTC.

The CDR3 nucleotides read TGTGCCAGCAGTTACCCGGGACAGCCCAACGAGCAGTACTTC. Amino acid sequence: CASSYPGQPNEQYF. V usage is TRBV27 and J usage is TRBJ2-7; 7 positions agree with TRBD1. Trimming took 4 bases from V and 5 from J; bases not matched to a gene: 8. Germline V lookup: CDR1 MNHEY, CDR2 SMNVEV (reference sequence). The length of the CDR3 is 14 residues.

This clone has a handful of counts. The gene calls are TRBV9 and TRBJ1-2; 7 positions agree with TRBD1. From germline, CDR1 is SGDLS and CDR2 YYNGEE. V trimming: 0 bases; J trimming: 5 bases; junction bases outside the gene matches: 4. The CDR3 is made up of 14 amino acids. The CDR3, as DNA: TGTGCCAGCAGCGTAGTGACAGGGTGGTATGGCTACACCTTC. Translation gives CASSVVTGWYGYTF. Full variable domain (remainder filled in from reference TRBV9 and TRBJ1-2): DSGVTQTPKHLITATGQRVTLRCSPRSGDLSVYWYQQSLDQGLQFLIQYYNGEERAKGNILERFSAQQFPDLHSELNLSSLELGDSALYFCASSVVTGWYGYTFGSGTRLTVV.

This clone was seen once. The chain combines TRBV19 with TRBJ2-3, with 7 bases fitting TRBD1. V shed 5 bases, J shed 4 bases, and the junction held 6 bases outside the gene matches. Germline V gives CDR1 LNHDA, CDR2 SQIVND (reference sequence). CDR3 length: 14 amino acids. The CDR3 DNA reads TGTGCCAGTAGTGAGGGGGCCGGGTCAGATACGCAGTATTTT. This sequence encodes CASSEGAGSDTQYF.

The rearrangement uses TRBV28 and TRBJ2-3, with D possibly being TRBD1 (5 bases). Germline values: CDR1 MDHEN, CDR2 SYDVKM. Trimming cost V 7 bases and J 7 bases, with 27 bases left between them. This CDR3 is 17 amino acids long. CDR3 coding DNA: TGTGCCAGCACCGAGGACGGCAGTTGGGGCCTAGGAAATACGCAGTATTTT. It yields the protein CASTEDGSWGLGNTQYF. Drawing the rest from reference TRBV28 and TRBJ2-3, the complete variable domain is DVKVTQSSRYLVKRTGEKVFLECVQDMDHENMFWYRQDPGLGLRLIYFSYDVKMKEKGDIPEGYSVSREKKERFSLILESASTNQTSMYLCASTEDGSWGLGNTQYFGPGTRLTVL.

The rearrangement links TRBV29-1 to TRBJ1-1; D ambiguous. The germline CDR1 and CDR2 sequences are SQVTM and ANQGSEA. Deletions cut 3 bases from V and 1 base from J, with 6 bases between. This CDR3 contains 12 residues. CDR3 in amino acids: CSVDPQNTEAFF. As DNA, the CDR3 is TGCAGCGTTGACCCACAGAACACTGAAGCTTTCTTT.

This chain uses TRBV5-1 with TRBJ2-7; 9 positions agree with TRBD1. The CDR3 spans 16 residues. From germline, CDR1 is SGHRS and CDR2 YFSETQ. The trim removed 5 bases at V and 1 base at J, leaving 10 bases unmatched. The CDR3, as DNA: TGCGCCAGCAGTTACCAGTCAGGGACAGGGTCCTACGAGCAGTACTTC. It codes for CASSYQSGTGSYEQYF. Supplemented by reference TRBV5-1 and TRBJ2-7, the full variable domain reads KAGVTQTPRYLIKTRGQQVTLSCSPISGHRSVSWYQQTPGQGLQFLFEYFSETQRNKGNFPGRFSGRQFSNSRSEMNVSTLELGDSALYLCASSYQSGTGSYEQYFGPGTRLTVT.

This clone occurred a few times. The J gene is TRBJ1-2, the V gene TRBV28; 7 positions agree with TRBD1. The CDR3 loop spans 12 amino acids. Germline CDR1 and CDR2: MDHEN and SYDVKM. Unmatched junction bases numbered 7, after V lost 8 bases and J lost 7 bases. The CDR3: CASLQGISGYTF. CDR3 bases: TGTGCCAGCTTACAGGGGATTTCTGGCTACACCTTC.

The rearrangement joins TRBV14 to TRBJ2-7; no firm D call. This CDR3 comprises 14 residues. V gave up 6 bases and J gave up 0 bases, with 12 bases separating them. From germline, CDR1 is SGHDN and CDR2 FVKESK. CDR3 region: CASSTTWYSYEQYF. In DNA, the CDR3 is TGTGCCAGCAGTACTACGTGGTACTCCTACGAGCAGTACTTC. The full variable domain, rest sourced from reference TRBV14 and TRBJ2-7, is EAGVTQFPSHSVIEKGQTVTLRCDPISGHDNLYWYRRVMGKEIKFLLHFVKESKQDESGMPNNRFLAERTGGTYSTLKVQPAELEDSGVYFCASSTTWYSYEQYFGPGTRLTVT.

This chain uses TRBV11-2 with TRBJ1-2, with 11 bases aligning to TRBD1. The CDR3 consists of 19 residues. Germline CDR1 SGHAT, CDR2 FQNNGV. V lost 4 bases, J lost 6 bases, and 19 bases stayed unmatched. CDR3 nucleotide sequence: TGTGCCAGCAGCTCTCCGGACAGGGGGCGCGCTGGGACTGGGGATGGCTACACCTTC. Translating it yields CASSSPDRGRAGTGDGYTF.

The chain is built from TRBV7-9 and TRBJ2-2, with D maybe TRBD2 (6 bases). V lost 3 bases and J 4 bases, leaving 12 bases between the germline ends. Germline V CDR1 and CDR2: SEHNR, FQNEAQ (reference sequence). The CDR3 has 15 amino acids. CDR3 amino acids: CASSFRGLITGELFF. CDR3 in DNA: TGTGCCAGCAGCTTCCGGGGACTGATCACCGGGGAGCTGTTTTTT.

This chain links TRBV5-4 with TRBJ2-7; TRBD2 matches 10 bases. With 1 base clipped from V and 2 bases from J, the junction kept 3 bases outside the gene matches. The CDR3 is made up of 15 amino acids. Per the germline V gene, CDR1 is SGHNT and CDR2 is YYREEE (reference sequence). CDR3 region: CASSLLLAGTYEQYF. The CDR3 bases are TGTGCCAGCAGCTTGTTACTAGCGGGGACCTACGAGCAGTACTTC.

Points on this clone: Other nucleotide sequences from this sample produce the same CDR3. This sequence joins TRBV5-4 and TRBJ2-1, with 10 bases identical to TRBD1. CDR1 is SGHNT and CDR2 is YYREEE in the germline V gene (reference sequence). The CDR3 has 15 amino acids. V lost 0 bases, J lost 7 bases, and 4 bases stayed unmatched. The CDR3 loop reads CASSLGGTGVNEQFF. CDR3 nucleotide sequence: TGTGCCAGCAGCTTGGGGGGGACAGGGGTGAATGAGCAGTTCTTC.

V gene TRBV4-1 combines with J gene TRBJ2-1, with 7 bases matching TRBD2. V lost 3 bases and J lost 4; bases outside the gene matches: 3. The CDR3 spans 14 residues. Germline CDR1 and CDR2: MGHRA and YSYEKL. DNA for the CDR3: TGCGCCAGCAGCCACGTTAGCGGGTACAATGAGCAGTTCTTC. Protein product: CASSHVSGYNEQFF.

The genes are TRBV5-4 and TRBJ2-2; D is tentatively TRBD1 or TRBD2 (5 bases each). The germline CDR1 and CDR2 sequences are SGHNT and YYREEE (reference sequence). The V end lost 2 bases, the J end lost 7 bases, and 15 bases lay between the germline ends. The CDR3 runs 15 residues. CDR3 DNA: TGTGCCAGCAGCTTTGAGGGGCTAGGGGACGGGGAGCTGTTTTTT. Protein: CASSFEGLGDGELFF.

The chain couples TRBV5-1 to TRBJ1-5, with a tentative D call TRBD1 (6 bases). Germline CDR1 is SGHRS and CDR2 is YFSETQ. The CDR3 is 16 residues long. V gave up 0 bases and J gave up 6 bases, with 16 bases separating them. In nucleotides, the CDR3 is TGCGCCAGCAGCTTGGCCCCGTCAGGGGAAGGTCAGCCCCAGCATTTT. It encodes CASSLAPSGEGQPQHF.